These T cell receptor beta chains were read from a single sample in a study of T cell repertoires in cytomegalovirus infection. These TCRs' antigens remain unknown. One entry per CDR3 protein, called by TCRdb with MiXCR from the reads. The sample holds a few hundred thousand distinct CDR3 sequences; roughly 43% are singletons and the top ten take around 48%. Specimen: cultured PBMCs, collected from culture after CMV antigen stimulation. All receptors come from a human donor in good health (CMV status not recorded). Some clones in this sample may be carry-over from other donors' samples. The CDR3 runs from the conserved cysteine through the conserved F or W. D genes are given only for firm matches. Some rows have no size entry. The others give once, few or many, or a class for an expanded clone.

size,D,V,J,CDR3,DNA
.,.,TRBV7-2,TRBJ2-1,CATGARGDEQFF,TGTGCCACCGGGGCTAGGGGAGATGAGCAGTTCTTC
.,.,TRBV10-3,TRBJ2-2,CAGGTDKNTGELFF,TGTGCCGGGGGGACTGATAAGAACACCGGGGAGCTGTTTTTT
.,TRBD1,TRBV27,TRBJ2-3,CASSLTPFSTGVLSTDTQYF,TGTGCCAGCAGTTTAACCCCTTTTTCGACAGGGGTACTCAGCACAGATACGCAGTATTTT
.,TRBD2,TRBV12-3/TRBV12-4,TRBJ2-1,CASSFSGTSGNEQFF,TGTGCCAGCAGTTTCTCCGGGACTAGCGGAAATGAGCAGTTCTTC
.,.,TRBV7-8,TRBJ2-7,CASSGRGGLYEQYF,TGTGCCAGCAGCGGTAGAGGGGGTCTGTACGAGCAGTACTTC
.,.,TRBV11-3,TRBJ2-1,CASSLDAGFDEQFF,TGTGCCAGCAGCTTAGATGCAGGGTTTGATGAGCAGTTCTTC
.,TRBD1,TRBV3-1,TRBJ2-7,CASSQGGGQGAQQYF,TGTGCCAGCAGCCAAGGAGGCGGACAGGGGGCCCAGCAGTACTTC
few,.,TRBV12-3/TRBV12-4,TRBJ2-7,CASSPVSPISYEQYF,TGTGCCAGCAGCCCTGTTTCTCCGATCTCCTACGAGCAGTACTTC
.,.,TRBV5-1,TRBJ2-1,CASSPKSLRHNEQFF,TGCGCCAGCAGCCCAAAGTCTCTTCGACACAATGAGCAGTTCTTC
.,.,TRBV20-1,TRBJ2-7,CSASGVGVYEQYF,TGCAGTGCTAGTGGTGTAGGGGTATACGAGCAGTACTTC
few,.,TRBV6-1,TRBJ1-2,CASTRNSRAANYGYTF,TGTGCCAGCACCAGAAATTCCAGGGCAGCGAACTATGGCTACACCTTC
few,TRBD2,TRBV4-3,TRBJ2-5,CASSQGASGQETQYF,TGCGCCAGCAGCCAAGGTGCTAGCGGCCAAGAGACCCAGTACTTC
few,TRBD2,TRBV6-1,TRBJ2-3,CASRSGGPDTQYF,TGTGCCAGCCGGAGCGGGGGTCCAGATACGCAGTATTTT
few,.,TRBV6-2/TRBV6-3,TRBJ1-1,CASSSQRAENTEAFF,TGTGCCAGCAGCTCCCAGAGGGCCGAAAACACTGAAGCTTTCTTT
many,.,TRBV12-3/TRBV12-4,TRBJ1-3,CASRSTGMGGNTIYF,TGTGCCAGCAGGTCTACAGGGATGGGTGGAAACACCATATATTTT
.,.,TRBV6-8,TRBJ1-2,CASSPQGFSGGYTF,TGTGCCAGCAGCCCGCAGGGTTTTTCAGGGGGCTACACCTTC
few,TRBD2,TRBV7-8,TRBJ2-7,CASSPRGVSRGSSYEQYF,TGTGCCAGCAGCCCCCGGGGGGTATCACGGGGTAGCTCCTACGAGCAGTACTTC
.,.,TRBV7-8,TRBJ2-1,CASSHYQSYNEQFF,TGTGCCAGCAGCCATTACCAATCCTACAATGAGCAGTTCTTC
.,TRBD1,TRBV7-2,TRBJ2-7,CASSRGTGGWYEQYF,TGTGCCAGCAGCCGTGGGACAGGGGGATGGTACGAGCAGTACTTC
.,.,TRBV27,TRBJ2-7,CASSPFGGGYEQYF,TGTGCCAGCAGCCCCTTCGGGGGTGGCTACGAGCAGTACTTC
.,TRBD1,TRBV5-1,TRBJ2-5,CASSFGTDLILETQYF,TGCGCCAGCAGCTTTGGGACAGATTTGATTCTGGAGACCCAGTACTTC
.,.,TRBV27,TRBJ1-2,CASSLGRGFYGYTF,TGTGCCAGCAGTTTAGGGAGGGGCTTCTATGGCTACACCTTC
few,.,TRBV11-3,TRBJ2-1,CASSLDLAPWGASREQFF,TGTGCCAGCAGCTTAGATCTCGCCCCATGGGGGGCCTCCCGGGAGCAGTTCTTC
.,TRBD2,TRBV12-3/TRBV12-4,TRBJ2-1,CASSSLTGGSSSYNEQFF,TGTGCCAGCAGTTCCCTCACGGGGGGGTCTAGCTCCTACAATGAGCAGTTCTTC
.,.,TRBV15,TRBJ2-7,CATSRDRQRASYEQYF,TGTGCCACCAGCAGAGATCGGCAGCGGGCCTCCTACGAGCAGTACTTC
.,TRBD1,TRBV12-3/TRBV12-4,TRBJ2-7,CASSLGQGWSYEQYF,TGTGCCAGCAGCCTCGGACAGGGATGGTCCTACGAGCAGTACTTC
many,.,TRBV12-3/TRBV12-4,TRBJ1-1,CASSFGGEAFF,TGTGCCAGCAGTTTCGGGGGTGAAGCTTTCTTT
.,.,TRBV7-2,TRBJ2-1,CASSLRGEYNEQFF,TGTGCCAGCAGCTTAAGAGGAGAGTACAATGAGCAGTTCTTC
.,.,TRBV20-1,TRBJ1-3,CSARRRQVLPISGNTIYF,TGCAGTGCTAGAAGGAGACAGGTCCTACCCATCTCTGGAAACACCATATATTTT
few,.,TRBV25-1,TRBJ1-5,CAKRGGNQPQHF,TGTGCCAAGAGGGGGGGCAATCAGCCCCAGCATTTT
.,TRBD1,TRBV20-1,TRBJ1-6,CSARGQGGNSPLHF,TGCAGTGCTAGAGGACAGGGGGGAAATTCACCCCTCCACTTT
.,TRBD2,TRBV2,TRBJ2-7,CASNRLAGEPGEQYF,TGTGCCAGCAATAGACTAGCGGGGGAGCCGGGGGAGCAGTACTTC